A selection of T cell receptor beta chains follows, all from one sample in a study of vaccination and CD4 T cells after COVID-19. Their specific antigens are unknown. TCRdb recomputed calls from the PCR reads with MiXCR, one row per CDR3 protein. The sample carries fewer than 18,000 distinct CDR3 sequences, about 50% recorded once. The sample comprised CD4+ T cells from blood, cultured in vitro. The source is a human donor who had recovered from COVID-19. Both conserved end residues are part of each CDR3. A D gene is named only where the DNA matches it firmly. Size is stated for part of the rows, as once, few or many counts, or as a class when the clone is expanded.

DNA	CDR3	length	size	D	V	J
TGCGCCAGCAGCTCCAGGCCCCTAGGGGATTCACCCCTCCACTTT	CASSSRPLGDSPLHF	15	-	-	TRBV5-1	TRBJ1-6
TGTGCCAGCAGCTTAGACACAACCTACGAGCAGTACTTC	CASSLDTTYEQYF	13	-	-	TRBV5-4	TRBJ2-7
TGTGCCAGCAGGTCGTCCAGGAGGGCTGGGGCTTTCTTT	CASRSSRRAGAFF	13	-	-	TRBV6-1	TRBJ1-1
TGTGCCACCAGTGGGCCTCCGGGACACCTCACCTACGAGCAGTACTTC	CATSGPPGHLTYEQYF	16	-	-	TRBV24-1	TRBJ2-7
TGTGCCAGCAGCTTAGGGTATAGCAATCAGCCCCAGCATTTT	CASSLGYSNQPQHF	14	few	-	TRBV5-8	TRBJ1-5
TGTGCCAGCAGCTTTGGGACAGGGATTAATTCACCCCTCCACTTT	CASSFGTGINSPLHF	15	-	TRBD1	TRBV11-2	TRBJ1-6
TGTGCCAGCAGCGTCAACACAGATACGCAGTATTTT	CASSVNTDTQYF	12	-	-	TRBV9	TRBJ2-3
TGCGCCAGCAGTGATGGGAAGAGCGGCACTGAAGCTTTCTTT	CASSDGKSGTEAFF	14	-	-	TRBV10-1	TRBJ1-1
TGCGCCAGCAGCTCCCTCGGACAGGGGGTTGTTGCTGAAGCTTTCTTT	CASSSLGQGVVAEAFF	16	once	TRBD1	TRBV5-1	TRBJ1-1
TGCAGTGCTCCCAGGGCCTATAGCAATCAGCCCCAGCATTTT	CSAPRAYSNQPQHF	14	few	-	TRBV20-1	TRBJ1-5
TGCGCCAGCAGTGAGACAGGGTCGGATGGCTACACCTTC	CASSETGSDGYTF	13	medium-sized	-	TRBV10-2	TRBJ1-2
TGTGCCAGCAGTGACCCTATGGTCGGAACGCAACCGGCCTTTTACGAGCAGTACTTC	CASSDPMVGTQPAFYEQYF	19	-	-	TRBV6-4	TRBJ2-7
TGTGCCAGCAGCGTCCTTCTTGTGGGAAACACCATATATTTT	CASSVLLVGNTIYF	14	-	-	TRBV7-9	TRBJ1-3
TGTGCCAGTAGTACCGAACGGAACACAGATACGCAGTATTTT	CASSTERNTDTQYF	14	-	-	TRBV19	TRBJ2-3
TGCAGTGCTAGAGAGGGTGGGGGGAAAAGGGGTACGCAGTATTTT	CSAREGGGKRGTQYF	15	few	-	TRBV20-1	TRBJ2-3
TGTGCCAGCAGTTTATACAGCAGGGTCGGACCTGAAGCTTTCTTT	CASSLYSRVGPEAFF	15	few	-	TRBV28	TRBJ1-1
TGTGCCTGGAGTCTTACAGGGGGGCATGGCTACACCTTC	CAWSLTGGHGYTF	13	-	TRBD1	TRBV30	TRBJ1-2
TGTGCCACCAGCAGGGGCACAGATACGCAGTATTTT	CATSRGTDTQYF	12	few	-	TRBV24-1	TRBJ2-3
TGTGCCAGCAAGGAATATAATGAGCAGTTCTTC	CASKEYNEQFF	11	-	-	TRBV28	TRBJ2-1
TGCAGTCAATCTAGCGTTCTAAAATACAATGAGCAGTTCTTC	CSQSSVLKYNEQFF	14	-	-	TRBV20-1	TRBJ2-1
TGTGCCAGCACGAACAGGGTCGAGACCCAGTACTTC	CASTNRVETQYF	12	-	-	TRBV12-3/TRBV12-4	TRBJ2-5
TGTGCCAGCAGAACAACAGGGGGTCGAGAGGGCGATACGCAGTATTTT	CASRTTGGREGDTQYF	16	few	TRBD1	TRBV27	TRBJ2-3
TGTGCCAGCACCTTTCTGGGGGCGGGAAGATACAATGAGCAGTTCTTC	CASTFLGAGRYNEQFF	16	few	-	TRBV7-8	TRBJ2-1
TGTGCCACCAGTGATCCCTCCAGGTACGAGCAGTACTTC	CATSDPSRYEQYF	13	-	-	TRBV24-1	TRBJ2-7
TGTGCCAGCAGCTTAGGCCAGGGGGCAATCAATGAGCAGTTCTTC	CASSLGQGAINEQFF	15	-	TRBD1	TRBV5-4	TRBJ2-1
TGTGCCAGCATCAACAGCCCAAGCGGACTAGCGCAGTATTTT	CASINSPSGLAQYF	14	-	TRBD2	TRBV7-2	TRBJ2-3
TGTGCCAGTAGTATTGGGACAGGGGGCCGCGAGCAGTACTTC	CASSIGTGGREQYF	14	-	TRBD1	TRBV19	TRBJ2-7
TGTGCCAGCAGGCTAGCGGGGGACCTCAATGAGCAGTTCTTC	CASRLAGDLNEQFF	14	-	TRBD2	TRBV6-1	TRBJ2-1